A single sample is the source of the 28 T cell receptor beta chains below, sequenced in a study of blood T cell repertoires in COVID-19. The table came from immunoSEQ multiplex PCR; TCRdb's copy has only in-frame clones and leaves some out. The sample records some 330,000 clones, 88% being singletons. The sequencing input was peripheral blood. These TCRs come from a woman aged 50 to 65 with active or convalescent COVID-19.

The rearrangement uses TRBV4-3 and TRBJ1-3; possible D gene TRBD1, 6 bases. CDR1 is LGHNA, CDR2 YSLEER, per germline. V lost 2 bases and J lost 4, with 27 bases in between. The CDR3 is 20 residues long. CDR3 residues: CASSQFPPDADRRPGNTIYF. The CDR3 DNA sequence: TGCGCCAGCAGCCAATTTCCCCCCGATGCCGACAGGCGGCCCGGAAACACCATATATTTT.

The V gene is TRBV13, the J gene TRBJ2-1, with D possibly matching TRBD1 (6 bases). V lost 1 base and J lost 7, with 20 bases in between. The CDR3 sequence is 17 residues long. Germline assignment: CDR1 PRHDT and CDR2 FYEKMQ (reference sequence). The DNA of the CDR3 is TGTGCCAGCAGCTTAGATGCCCCCGTCATGGGGGCTAATGAGCAGTTCTTC. Protein product: CASSLDAPVMGANEQFF. Complete variable domain (other parts from reference TRBV13 and TRBJ2-1): AAGVIQSPRHLIKEKRETATLKCYPIPRHDTVYWYQQGPGQDPQFLISFYEKMQSDKGSIPDRFSAQQFSDYHSELNMSSLELGDSALYFCASSLDAPVMGANEQFFGPGTRLTVL.

The rearrangement uses TRBV7-9 and TRBJ1-6; 8 bases agree with TRBD1. The CDR3 loop spans 14 amino acids. Germline CDR1 and CDR2: SEHNR and FQNEAQ (reference sequence). Trimming cost V 5 bases and J 10 bases; bases outside gene matches: 7. The CDR3 here is CASSRDRGGSPLHF. The DNA of the CDR3 is TGTGCCAGCAGCCGTGACAGGGGAGGGTCACCCCTCCACTTT.

This clone has only one observation. The chain uses TRBV4-1 and TRBJ2-1; 14 nucleotides align to TRBD2. In germline, CDR1 is MGHRA, CDR2 YSYEKL. The CDR3 contains 18 residues. V lost 6 bases to trimming and J lost 7 bases; unmatched junction nucleotides: 14. CDR3 in amino acids: CASRPIGTSGGPGNEQFF. The DNA of the CDR3 is TGCGCCAGCAGACCTATCGGGACTAGCGGGGGACCTGGGAATGAGCAGTTCTTC.

There are a few counts of this clone. The chain uses TRBV19 and TRBJ2-1; 7 bases align to TRBD2. The J segment lost 16 bases and the V segment lost 5 bases, leaving 20 bases of the junction unmatched. This CDR3 is 15 amino acids long. Germline V lookup: CDR1 LNHDA, CDR2 SQIVND (reference sequence). The CDR3 sequence is CASSATPATWRESFF. The CDR3 region has the DNA TGTGCCAGTAGTGCCACACCCGCCACCTGGCGGGAGTCCTTCTTC.

J is TRBJ2-7 and V is TRBV5-1, with 7 bases identical to TRBD2. The germline V gene encodes CDR1 SGHRS and CDR2 YFSETQ. Trimming removed 3 bases from V and 2 bases from J; junction bases left unmatched: 5. CDR3 length equals 14 residues. DNA for the CDR3: TGCGCCAGCAGCTACGCGGGAGCAGCCTACGAGCAGTACTTC. This translates into CASSYAGAAYEQYF.

The CDR3 reads CSVDRSTVGYGYTF. The CDR3 DNA reads as TGCAGCGTTGATCGGTCCACAGTGGGCTATGGCTACACCTTC. This rearrangement joins TRBV29-1 to TRBJ1-2; no reliable D call. Germline V gene sequence: CDR1 SQVTM, CDR2 ANQGSEA. With 3 bases removed from V and 4 bases from J, the gap between germline ends came to 15 bases. The CDR3 loop spans 14 amino acids.

The genes are TRBV5-1 and TRBJ2-6; 7 bases are a match to TRBD2. This CDR3 spans 16 amino acids. J lost 0 bases, V lost 4 bases, and 4 bases had no gene match. Germline CDR1 SGHRS, CDR2 YFSETQ. The CDR3 sequence: CASSERENSGANVLTF. CDR3 DNA: TGCGCCAGCAGCGAGCGGGAAAACTCTGGGGCCAACGTCCTGACTTTC.

The chain uses TRBV10-3 and TRBJ2-1, with 10 nucleotides matching TRBD2. This CDR3 region has 14 residues. The trim removed 10 bases at V and 4 bases at J, leaving 7 bases unmatched. In germline, CDR1 is ENHRY, CDR2 SYGVKD. The CDR3 loop reads CATLAGGGYNEQFF. The CDR3 nucleotides read TGTGCCACGTTAGCGGGAGGTGGGTACAATGAGCAGTTCTTC.

The chain couples TRBV19 to TRBJ2-7; weak D call: TRBD2 (5 bases). The V end was cut by 2 bases, the J end by 2 bases, with 7 bases between. Germline assignment: CDR1 LNHDA and CDR2 SQIVND (reference sequence). The CDR3 spans 13 residues. CDR3 protein: CASSIRRTYEQYF. Written as DNA, the CDR3 is TGTGCCAGTAGTATAAGGAGGACCTACGAGCAGTACTTC. Looking up the rest from reference TRBV19 and TRBJ2-7 gives the full variable domain: DGGITQSPKYLFRKEGQNVTLSCEQNLNHDAMYWYRQDPGQGLRLIYYSQIVNDFQKGDIAEGYSVSREKKESFPLTVTSAQKNPTAFYLCASSIRRTYEQYFGPGTRLTVT.

The chain employs TRBV4-1 and TRBJ1-5, with D possibly TRBD1 on 6 matching bases. Germline CDR1 MGHRA, CDR2 YSYEKL. The ends were cut back, 4 bases at V and 0 bases at J, with 10 bases in the middle. This CDR3 has 15 residues. The CDR3 nucleotides read TGCGCCAGCAGCCCTCACAGGGATAGCAATCAGCCCCAGCATTTT. Its translation is CASSPHRDSNQPQHF.

CDR3 region: CASSYRGQEQETQYF. CDR3 sequence (DNA): TGTGCCAGCAGTTACCGGGGACAGGAGCAAGAGACCCAGTACTTC. The chain is built from TRBV6-5 and TRBJ2-5; 8 bases are a match to TRBD1. V lost 2 bases, J lost 2 bases, and 4 bases stayed unmatched. Germline CDR1 and CDR2: MNHEY and SVGAGI. The CDR3 covers 15 residues.

The J gene is TRBJ1-1, the V gene TRBV5-8, with D possibly TRBD1 on 5 matching bases. V was shortened by 0 bases and J by 6 bases, with 12 bases between the two germline ends. CDR1 and CDR2 from the germline V gene are SGHTS and YDEGEE. The CDR3 is 14 residues long. The DNA of the CDR3 is TGTGCCAGCAGCTTGGTGTTTGCAGGGTCTGAAGCTTTCTTT. Translated, it gives CASSLVFAGSEAFF.

CDR3 region: CASSPDRGKEKLFF. The CDR3 DNA reads as TGTGCCAGCTCCCCGGACAGGGGAAAAGAAAAACTGTTTTTT. This sequence joins TRBV18 and TRBJ1-4; 9 nucleotides align to TRBD1. The V segment lost 6 bases and the J segment 8 bases; nucleotides outside the gene matches: 7. CDR1 is KGHSH and CDR2 is LQKENI in the germline V gene. The CDR3 totals 14 residues.

J is TRBJ1-1 and V is TRBV7-9; D remains ambiguous. The CDR3 totals 14 residues. Germline assignment: CDR1 SEHNR and CDR2 FQNEAQ (reference sequence). Trimming pared 5 bases from V and 3 bases from J, leaving 13 bases between. CDR3 protein: CASSRFSEDTEAFF. Here the CDR3 DNA reads TGTGCCAGCAGCCGGTTCTCGGAGGACACTGAAGCTTTCTTT. The complete variable domain, with remaining parts taken from reference TRBV7-9 and TRBJ1-1, reads DTGVSQNPRHKITKRGQNVTFRCDPISEHNRLYWYRQTLGQGPEFLTYFQNEAQLEKSRLLSDRFSAERPKGSFSTLEIQRTEQGDSAMYLCASSRFSEDTEAFFGQGTRLTVV.

The rearrangement uses TRBV10-2 and TRBJ1-5; 10 bases align to TRBD1. This CDR3 is 15 amino acids long. Germline lookup yields CDR1 WSHSY and CDR2 SAAADI. Trimming cost V 7 bases and J 4 bases; bases outside gene matches: 7. CDR3 nucleotides: TGCGCCAGCACCAGACAGGGGGCGCCGAATCAGCCCCAGCATTTT. It encodes CASTRQGAPNQPQHF.

V is TRBV24-1 and J is TRBJ2-1; a possible D gene is TRBD1 (6 bases). CDR1 and CDR2 (germline): KGHDR, SFDVKD. V was pared by 7 bases and J by 8 bases, with 14 bases between. This CDR3 contains 13 residues. For the CDR3, the DNA is TGTGCCACCAGCGCCTCCCCAGGGGATGAGCAGTTCTTC. It is translated as CATSASPGDEQFF.

The gene calls are TRBV30 and TRBJ1-2; no reliable D call. Germline V gene data show CDR1 as GTSNPN and CDR2 as SVGIG (reference sequence). This CDR3 spans 13 amino acids. Trimming cost V 1 base and J 1 base, with 7 bases left between them. The CDR3 nucleotides are TGTGCCTGGAGTGAGAGGGTTAACTATGGCTACACCTTC. Translation gives CAWSERVNYGYTF.

The genes are TRBV6-1 and TRBJ2-7; D is unclear. CDR1 is MNHNS, CDR2 SASEGT, per germline. The CDR3 sequence is 12 residues long. With 2 bases removed from V and 9 bases from J, the gap between germline ends came to 11 bases. The CDR3 protein is CASSEFRIRQYF. The CDR3 DNA is TGTGCCAGCAGTGAATTCAGGATTCGGCAGTACTTC.

This clone was recorded only once. The chain is built from TRBV9 and TRBJ1-2, with 9 bases lining up with TRBD1. The germline V gene has CDR1 SGDLS and CDR2 YYNGEE. This CDR3 is built from 16 residues. Unmatched junction bases numbered 15, after V lost 6 bases and J lost 6 bases. CDR3 region: CASTFVPGQGGNGYTF. DNA of the CDR3: TGTGCCAGCACCTTCGTCCCGGGACAGGGAGGGAATGGCTACACCTTC.

The chain employs TRBV5-4 and TRBJ2-4; 8 bases match TRBD1. The CDR3 consists of 14 residues. Trimming removed 4 bases from V and 6 bases from J; junction bases left unmatched: 6. CDR1 and CDR2 (germline): SGHNT, YYREEE (reference sequence). This chain's CDR3 is CASSRQGAGNIQYF. The CDR3 DNA reads as TGTGCCAGCAGCCGTCAGGGGGCCGGAAACATTCAGTACTTC. Supplemented by reference TRBV5-4 and TRBJ2-4, the full variable domain reads ETGVTQSPTHLIKTRGQQVTLRCSSQSGHNTVSWYQQALGQGPQFIFQYYREEENGRGNFPPRFSGLQFPNYSSELNVNALELDDSALYLCASSRQGAGNIQYFGAGTRLSVL.

This chain connects TRBV4-1 to TRBJ1-2, with 11 bases aligning to TRBD1. The CDR3 contains 17 residues. Per germline, CDR1 MGHRA and CDR2 YSYEKL. The junction had 13 bases not matched to a gene; V was cut back by 0 bases and J by 10 bases. The CDR3 region has the DNA TGCGCCAGCAGCCAAGAGTTTTCCCGGACAGGGGGCGCTGACTACACCTTC. This translates into CASSQEFSRTGGADYTF.

V usage is TRBV30 and J usage is TRBJ1-5, with TRBD1 matching 7 bases. V was pared by 4 bases and J by 2 bases, with 5 bases of the junction left unmatched. In germline, CDR1 is GTSNPN, CDR2 SVGIG (reference sequence). The CDR3 consists of 14 residues. The CDR3: CAWTSTGGNQPQHF. The DNA of the CDR3 is TGTGCCTGGACCTCCACAGGGGGCAATCAGCCCCAGCATTTT.

V and J are TRBV5-1 and TRBJ1-3; D gene unclear. Germline values: CDR1 SGHRS, CDR2 YFSETQ. Trimming shortened V by 0 bases and J by 1 base, and 8 bases separated the two germline ends. This CDR3 has 15 amino acids. The CDR3 here is CASSLVAGSGNTIYF. DNA of the CDR3: TGCGCCAGCAGCTTGGTAGCGGGGTCTGGAAACACCATATATTTT.

V gene TRBV7-9 combines with J gene TRBJ1-4, with 7 bases lining up with TRBD1. CDR1 is SEHNR, CDR2 FQNEAQ, per germline (reference sequence). Trimming took 3 bases from V and 4 from J; bases not matched to a gene: 8. This CDR3 has 16 amino acids. CDR3 residues: CASSFVPGQINEKLFF. CDR3 DNA sequence: TGTGCCAGCAGCTTTGTTCCGGGACAGATTAATGAAAAACTGTTTTTT. The full variable domain, its missing parts supplied by reference TRBV7-9 and TRBJ1-4, is DTGVSQNPRHKITKRGQNVTFRCDPISEHNRLYWYRQTLGQGPEFLTYFQNEAQLEKSRLLSDRFSAERPKGSFSTLEIQRTEQGDSAMYLCASSFVPGQINEKLFFGSGTQLSVL.

The gene calls are TRBV7-3 and TRBJ2-3, with D tentatively TRBD2 (6 bases). The CDR3 contains 15 residues. Germline V gene sequence: CDR1 SGHTA, CDR2 FQGTGA. Trimming took 6 bases from V and 0 from J, leaving 13 bases between them. CDR3 bases: TGTGCCAGCAGTGTCGGAGGGCCTAGCACAGATACGCAGTATTTT. Translated, it gives CASSVGGPSTDTQYF.

The V gene is TRBV19, the J gene TRBJ2-2, with unresolved D. The CDR3 loop spans 13 amino acids. Germline loops: CDR1 LNHDA, CDR2 SQIVND (reference sequence). The V and J ends lost 7 bases and 1 base respectively, with 7 bases between them. The CDR3 here is CASTQRNTGELFF. The CDR3 region has the DNA TGTGCCAGTACCCAGCGGAACACCGGGGAGCTGTTTTTT.

CDR3 DNA: TGTGCCAGCAGTACGGGACTAGCGGGAGTCACCGGGGAGCTGTTTTTT. Translating gives CASSTGLAGVTGELFF. V usage is TRBV27 and J usage is TRBJ2-2; the match to TRBD2 covers 14 bases. Trimming took 5 bases from V and 4 from J; bases not matched to a gene: 3. Germline lookup yields CDR1 MNHEY and CDR2 SMNVEV (reference sequence). CDR3 length: 16 residues.